A selection of T cell receptor beta chains follows, all from one sample in a study of esophageal squamous cell carcinoma under preoperative chemotherapy. TCRdb re-analysed the PCR reads in MiXCR, keeping a single row per CDR3 protein. Counted here are around 29,000 distinct CDR3 sequences, roughly half occurring once; the ten biggest clones make up 12%. This specimen was taken from a patient given preoperative chemotherapy. The receptors here all came from a human donor with esophageal squamous cell carcinoma. The donor label of this sample is uncertain. The CDR3 runs from the conserved cysteine through the conserved F or W. The order of the fields is CDR3 length, V gene, J gene, CDR3 protein.

len: 15
v_gene: TRBV12-3/TRBV12-4
j_gene: TRBJ2-3
CDR3aa: CASSQLRGGPDTQYF

len: 16
v_gene: TRBV7-8
j_gene: TRBJ2-3
CDR3aa: CASGAGGDFSTDTQYF

len: 14
v_gene: TRBV27
j_gene: TRBJ2-1
CDR3aa: CATRIADRGREQFF

len: 12
v_gene: TRBV11-3
j_gene: TRBJ1-1
CDR3aa: CASSLGGAVAFF

len: 14
v_gene: TRBV7-6
j_gene: TRBJ2-3
CDR3aa: CAGHGGRNQETQYF

len: 16
v_gene: TRBV7-2
j_gene: TRBJ2-3
CDR3aa: CASGGQGGSGKDTQYF

len: 15
v_gene: TRBV19
j_gene: TRBJ2-1
CDR3aa: CASSLGGGRSYEQFF

len: 16
v_gene: TRBV6-1
j_gene: TRBJ2-3
CDR3aa: CASSISGSVSTDTQYF

len: 14
v_gene: TRBV7-2
j_gene: TRBJ2-4
CDR3aa: CAGRRGLAKDIQYF

len: 14
v_gene: TRBV12-3/TRBV12-4
j_gene: TRBJ2-4
CDR3aa: CAGIWRRDQNIQYF

len: 14
v_gene: TRBV12-3/TRBV12-4
j_gene: TRBJ2-4
CDR3aa: CAGTAPGAQNIQYF

len: 13
v_gene: TRBV7-6
j_gene: TRBJ2-3
CDR3aa: CASSLAIQDTQYF

len: 19
v_gene: TRBV7-6
j_gene: TRBJ2-4
CDR3aa: CASSLDAGIGGGAQDTQYF

len: 17
v_gene: TRBV12-3/TRBV12-4
j_gene: TRBJ2-4
CDR3aa: CASSSGLGLGAKDTQYF

len: 16
v_gene: TRBV7-2
j_gene: TRBJ2-4
CDR3aa: CASRVAGGGAQDTQYF

len: 13
v_gene: TRBV11-2
j_gene: TRBJ2-5
CDR3aa: CASSLGVKETQYF

len: 14
v_gene: TRBV7-2
j_gene: TRBJ2-5
CDR3aa: CAGSGGRDQESQYF

len: 17
v_gene: TRBV7-6
j_gene: NA
CDR3aa: CASSPSGASLSGASQFF

len: 14
v_gene: TRBV19
j_gene: TRBJ2-1
CDR3aa: CASSIGQYHNEQFF

len: 15
v_gene: TRBV11-3
j_gene: NA
CDR3aa: CASSLSGGSPYEQYF

len: 17
v_gene: TRBV7-2
j_gene: NA
CDR3aa: CASSCVSGVGTKNTQYF

len: 16
v_gene: TRBV7-3
j_gene: TRBJ2-5
CDR3aa: CASSFQAVEVGETQYF

len: 15
v_gene: TRBV6-1
j_gene: NA
CDR3aa: CASSALEGVPYEQYF

len: 12
v_gene: TRBV7-2
j_gene: TRBJ2-2
CDR3aa: CASSLAGGELFF

len: 14
v_gene: TRBV4-1
j_gene: TRBJ2-4
CDR3aa: CASSLKVGDGIQYF

len: 18
v_gene: TRBV7-9
j_gene: TRBJ2-3
CDR3aa: CASSPRGGALSGTDTQYF